The sequence of this T cell receptor beta chain was determined in a study of cytomegalovirus exposure and HLA in healthy donors. Whole-study results and caveats: Later analysis associated a missense DCLRE1C variant with TCR beta V- and J-gene trimming. Analysis performed later showed TCR beta chains linked to HLA being more clonally expanded than equally common others.

On this clone itself: Its target is not known.

Germline CDR1 and CDR2: LNHDA and SQIVND (reference sequence). The CDR3 is made up of 15 amino acids. Trimming removed 0 bases from V and 6 bases from J, with 13 bases in between. Researchers ran the PCR with 60 Vbeta and 13 Jbeta primers. The assay was immunoSEQ multiplex PCR, and TCRdb's table has in-frame clones only and misses some. This table holds 180,000 or so clones, 65% to 85% found once. The sequenced material came from PBMCs. The chain carries TRBV19 and TRBJ2-3; the D gene is possibly TRBD2 (6 bases). This receptor was identified in a woman younger than 30 in good health and CMV-seronegative. The CDR3 protein is CASSIDLREEDTQYF. Here the CDR3 DNA reads TGTGCCAGTAGTATAGATCTCAGGGAGGAGGATACGCAGTATTTT.